This T cell receptor (beta chain) was observed in a study of cytotoxic CD8 clonotypes in ibrutinib-treated CLL. The V end lost 1 base, the J end lost 1 base, and 10 bases lay between the germline ends. CDR3 length: 16 residues. The V gene's germline CDR1 is SGHTA and CDR2 FQGTGA. The assay was immunoSEQ multiplex PCR, and TCRdb's table has in-frame clones only and misses some. Here the sample spans 65,000 to 85,000 clones, 75% to 90% being singletons. The TCR comes from a human donor with chronic lymphocytic leukemia. The chain uses TRBV7-3 and TRBJ2-2, with D possibly matching TRBD1 (5 bases). Sequenced here: PBMCs, sampled after 24 months of ibrutinib treatment. CDR3 amino acids: CASSLRAGQNTGELFF. In DNA form, the CDR3 reads TGTGCCAGCAGCTTAAGGGCAGGACAGAACACCGGGGAGCTGTTTTTT. Combining the CDR3 with reference TRBV7-3 and TRBJ2-2 gives the whole variable domain GAGVSQTPSNKVTEKGKYVELRCDPISGHTALYWYRQSLGQGPEFLIYFQGTGAADDSGLPNDRFFAVRPEGSVSTLKIQRTERGDSAVYLCASSLRAGQNTGELFFGEGSRLTVL.